This TCR beta chain was documented in a study of OX40 agonist ivuxolimab in advanced cancers. Assay used: immunoSEQ multiplex PCR; TCRdb lists only in-frame clones, some missing. The repertoire consists of 50,000 to 75,000 clones, with 85% to 90% occurring once and the leading ten covering over 0.65%. Trimming removed 0 bases from V and 3 bases from J, with 11 bases in between. The germline CDR1 and CDR2 sequences are MGHRA and YSYEKL. The CDR3 spans 15 residues. This clonotype was obtained from an adult with an advanced solid tumor such as melanoma, head and neck, liver or kidney cancer. The J gene is TRBJ1-2, the V gene TRBV4-1, with D possibly matching TRBD1 (6 bases). This sample comprised CD4+ or CD8+ T cells sorted from blood, obtained in a trial of the OX40 agonist ivuxolimab. The DNA for the CDR3 is TGCGCCAGCAGCCAAGATCGCGGGGGCGACTATGGCTACACCTTC. Translating it yields CASSQDRGGDYGYTF.